The 16 T cell receptor beta chains reported below all come from one sample, sequenced in a study of pediatric ulcerative colitis. One to two pinch biopsies were taken from the rectum during colonoscopy. TCRdb keeps only in-frame clones here, not all; method: immunoSEQ multiplex PCR. Of approximately 40,000 clones listed, 55% to 85% are singletons. The sample comprised gut tissue. These receptors all stem from a boy aged 10-17 years with moderate ulcerative colitis.

The chain carries TRBV4-1 and TRBJ2-1, with D maybe TRBD1 (6 bases). Germline CDR1 and CDR2: MGHRA and YSYEKL. This CDR3 is 15 amino acids long. Trimming took 2 bases from V and 3 from J, leaving 11 bases between them. Here the CDR3 reads CASSQPRTDYNEQFF. The CDR3 nucleotides read TGCGCCAGCAGCCAACCCAGGACAGACTACAATGAGCAGTTCTTC.

This clone was picked up a small number of times. This chain links TRBV6-6 with TRBJ1-5; possibly TRBD1 for D (6 bases). This CDR3 contains 15 residues. V lost 0 bases, J lost 6 bases, and 12 bases lay in between. Germline CDR1 and CDR2: MNHNY and SVGAGI (reference sequence). CDR3 in DNA: TGTGCCAGCAGTTACTCATCAGGGGCCGGTCAGCCCCAGCATTTT. It translates to CASSYSSGAGQPQHF.

The chain uses TRBV7-6 and TRBJ2-5, with D perhaps being TRBD1 or TRBD2 (5 bases each). CDR1 SGHVS and CDR2 FNYEAQ come from the germline V gene. This CDR3 spans 15 amino acids. Deletions cut 5 bases from V and 3 bases from J, with 16 bases between. The CDR3 region is CASSRDVYPEETQYF. CDR3 sequence (DNA): TGTGCCAGCAGCCGGGACGTATATCCTGAAGAGACCCAGTACTTC.

This rearrangement joins TRBV29-1 to TRBJ2-1, with 7 bases lining up with TRBD1. The CDR3 runs to 15 residues. The V segment lost 6 bases and the J segment 8 bases; nucleotides outside the gene matches: 16. Germline CDR1 reads SQVTM; CDR2 reads ANQGSEA. DNA for the CDR3: TGCAGCGTGACTGGGGACCTCCAGGGGGAAGATGAGCAGTTCTTC. Residues: CSVTGDLQGEDEQFF.

This chain connects TRBV4-1 to TRBJ1-1, with D possibly matching TRBD1 (5 bases). Germline-derived CDR1 and CDR2 are MGHRA and YSYEKL. Trimming pared 5 bases from V and 3 bases from J, leaving 16 bases between. The CDR3 loop spans 15 amino acids. The CDR3 nucleotides read TGCGCCAGCAGCAAGAGGGCGGGAGGGGACACTGAAGCTTTCTTT. Translating gives CASSKRAGGDTEAFF.

The V and J genes are TRBV15 and TRBJ1-2, with D tentatively TRBD1 (6 bases). Germline CDR1 LNHNV, CDR2 YYDKDF (reference sequence). Trimming removed 0 bases from V and 3 bases from J, with 11 bases in between. The CDR3 has 15 residues. CDR3 sequence: CATSRDPSGDYGYTF. The CDR3 region has the DNA TGTGCCACCAGCAGAGATCCCTCAGGGGACTATGGCTACACCTTC.

The chain has TRBV11-2 and TRBJ1-1, with a tentative D call TRBD1 (5 bases). Germline CDR1 and CDR2: SGHAT and FQNNGV. The V end lost 5 bases, the J end lost 2 bases, and 9 bases lay between the germline ends. CDR3 length equals 13 residues. The DNA for the CDR3 is TGTGCCAGCAGCCCAGGGATCAACACTGAAGCTTTCTTT. This gives the protein CASSPGINTEAFF.

To note about this clone: The sample contains more than one DNA sequence encoding this CDR3. This CDR3 is CASSVGQRNEKLFF. CDR3 DNA: TGTGCCAGCAGCGTAGGACAGAGGAACGAAAAACTGTTTTTT. The chain recombines TRBV9 with TRBJ1-4; D may be TRBD1 (5 bases). The V end lost 0 bases, the J end lost 8 bases, and 11 bases lay between the germline ends. Germline V CDR1 and CDR2: SGDLS, YYNGEE. CDR3 length: 14 residues. The variable domain in full, completed from reference TRBV9 and TRBJ1-4, reads DSGVTQTPKHLITATGQRVTLRCSPRSGDLSVYWYQQSLDQGLQFLIQYYNGEERAKGNILERFSAQQFPDLHSELNLSSLELGDSALYFCASSVGQRNEKLFFGSGTQLSVL.

Details on this clone: Other DNA sequences of this sample code for an identical CDR3. The chain employs TRBV5-6 and TRBJ1-6, with D hard to call. The V end was cut by 4 bases, the J end by 7 bases, with 3 bases between. Germline assignment: CDR1 SGHDT and CDR2 YYEEEE. CDR3 length: 11 amino acids. CDR3 in DNA: TGTGCCAGCAGCCGGAATTCACCCCTCCACTTT. This sequence encodes CASSRNSPLHF.

The V and J genes are TRBV29-1 and TRBJ2-3; 7 bases align to TRBD1. CDR1 is SQVTM, CDR2 ANQGSEA, per germline. V was clipped by 0 bases and J by 2 bases; unmatched bases: 5. The CDR3 is made up of 15 amino acids. The DNA of the CDR3 is TGCAGCGTTGAAGATTATGACAGGGCCACAGATACGCAGTATTTT. Protein: CSVEDYDRATDTQYF.

This chain links TRBV6-1 with TRBJ1-1; D uncertain. The ends were cut back, 8 bases at V and 1 base at J, with 11 bases in the middle. The CDR3 totals 13 residues. Germline CDR1 reads MNHNS; CDR2 reads SASEGT. The CDR3 here is CASLATQNTEAFF. In DNA form, the CDR3 reads TGTGCCAGCTTAGCGACACAGAACACTGAAGCTTTCTTT.

The V and J genes are TRBV18 and TRBJ2-1, with D possibly TRBD1 on 5 matching bases. CDR1 KGHSH and CDR2 LQKENI come from the germline V gene. This CDR3 comprises 15 residues. Trimming took off 0 bases at V and 3 bases at J, with 9 bases between the two ends. The CDR3 reads CASSPPDTFYNEQFF. For the CDR3, the DNA is TGTGCCAGCTCACCACCGGACACCTTCTACAATGAGCAGTTCTTC.

The genes are TRBV29-1 and TRBJ1-4; TRBD1 matches 7 bases. Trimming removed 4 bases from V and 2 bases from J; junction bases left unmatched: 16. The CDR3 totals 18 residues. Germline-derived CDR1 and CDR2 are SQVTM and ANQGSEA. The CDR3 nucleotides read TGCAGCGTTGCGGGGGGCAGGGGGTCAATATCGACTAATGAAAAACTGTTTTTT. Amino acid sequence: CSVAGGRGSISTNEKLFF.

The rearrangement links TRBV7-9 to TRBJ1-2, with 10 bases lining up with TRBD1. The CDR3 is 14 residues long. V lost 8 bases to trimming and J lost 0 bases; unmatched junction nucleotides: 3. Germline V CDR1 and CDR2: SEHNR, FQNEAQ (reference sequence). This CDR3 reads CASVGQGANYGYTF. The DNA for the CDR3 is TGTGCCAGCGTAGGACAGGGGGCTAACTATGGCTACACCTTC.

The chain uses TRBV4-2 and TRBJ2-3, with no clear D. Trimming left V 8 bases short and J 2 bases short, with 17 bases between. Germline CDR1 LGHNA, CDR2 YNFKEQ. This CDR3 has 15 amino acids. The CDR3 here is CASGDPAIFTDTQYF. CDR3 bases: TGTGCCAGCGGCGACCCAGCGATCTTCACAGATACGCAGTATTTT.

V and J are TRBV4-1 and TRBJ2-2; D remains ambiguous. There are 17 residues in the CDR3. Trimming pared 0 bases from V and 7 bases from J, leaving 18 bases between. Germline CDR1 and CDR2: MGHRA and YSYEKL. CDR3: CASSQDRLGLVGGELFF. DNA of the CDR3: TGCGCCAGCAGCCAAGATCGGTTGGGCTTAGTAGGCGGGGAGCTGTTTTTT.